The source of this T cell receptor (beta chain) is a study of shared clonotypes between healthy human individuals. Points from the study as a whole: Larger estimated richness was generally seen in naive subsets than in memory subsets.

About this clone: Its antigen is currently unknown.

Only in-frame clones appear in the TCRdb table, and some are missing; sequencing was by immunoSEQ multiplex PCR. The repertoire holds approximately 530,000 clones, with roughly 95% as singletons. This CDR3 has 14 amino acids. V dropped 7 bases and J dropped 6 bases, with 16 bases sitting between them. Germline V gives CDR1 MDHEN, CDR2 SYDVKM. The study enrolled healthy HIV-negative adults without recent acute infections or vaccinations as donors. This TCR was sampled from a woman aged 30 to 39 in good health. The chain uses TRBV28 and TRBJ1-5; D uncertain. The specimen sequenced was naive CD4+ T cells sorted from blood. Subset described: CD45RA+ positively selected. The CDR3 DNA is TGTGCCAGCACCCTCGGAGTCGGGGTTCAGCCCCAGCATTTT. This encodes CASTLGVGVQPQHF.